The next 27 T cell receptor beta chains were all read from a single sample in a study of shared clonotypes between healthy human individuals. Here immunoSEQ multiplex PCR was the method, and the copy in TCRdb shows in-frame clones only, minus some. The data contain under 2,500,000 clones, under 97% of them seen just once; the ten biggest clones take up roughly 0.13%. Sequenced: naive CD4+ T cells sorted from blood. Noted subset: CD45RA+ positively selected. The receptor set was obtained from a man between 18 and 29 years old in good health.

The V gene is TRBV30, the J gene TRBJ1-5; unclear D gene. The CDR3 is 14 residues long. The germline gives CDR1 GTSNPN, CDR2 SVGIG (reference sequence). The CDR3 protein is CTLATAISNQPQHF. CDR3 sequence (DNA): TGTACCTTAGCAACGGCGATTAGCAATCAGCCCCAGCATTTT.

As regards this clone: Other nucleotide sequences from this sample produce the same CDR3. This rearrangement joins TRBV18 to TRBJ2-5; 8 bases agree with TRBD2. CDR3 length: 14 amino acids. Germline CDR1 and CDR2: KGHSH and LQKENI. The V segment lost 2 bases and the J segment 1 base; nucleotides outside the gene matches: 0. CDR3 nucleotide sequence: TGTGCCAGCTCACCAGGACTAGCCCAAGAGACCCAGTACTTC. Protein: CASSPGLAQETQYF.

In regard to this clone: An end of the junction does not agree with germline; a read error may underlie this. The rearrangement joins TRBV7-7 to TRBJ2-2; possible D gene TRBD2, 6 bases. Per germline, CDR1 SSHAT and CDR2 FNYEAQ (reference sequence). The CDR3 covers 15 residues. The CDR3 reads CASSFGEANTGELFF. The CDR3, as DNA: TGTGCTAGCAGCTTCGGGGAGGCTAACACCGGGGAGCTGTTTTTT.

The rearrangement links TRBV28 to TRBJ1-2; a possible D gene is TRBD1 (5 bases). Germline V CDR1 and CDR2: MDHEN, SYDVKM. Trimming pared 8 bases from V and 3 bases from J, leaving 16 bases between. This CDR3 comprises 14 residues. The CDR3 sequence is CASGRGANYYGYTF. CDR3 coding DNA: TGTGCCAGCGGGCGGGGCGCCAACTACTATGGCTACACCTTC.

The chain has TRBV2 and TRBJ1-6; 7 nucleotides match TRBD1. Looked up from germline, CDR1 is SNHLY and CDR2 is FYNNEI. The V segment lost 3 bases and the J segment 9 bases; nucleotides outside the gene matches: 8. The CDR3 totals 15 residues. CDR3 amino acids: CASSEFGTVVSPLHF. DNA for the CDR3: TGTGCCAGCAGTGAGTTTGGGACAGTTGTTTCACCCCTCCACTTT.

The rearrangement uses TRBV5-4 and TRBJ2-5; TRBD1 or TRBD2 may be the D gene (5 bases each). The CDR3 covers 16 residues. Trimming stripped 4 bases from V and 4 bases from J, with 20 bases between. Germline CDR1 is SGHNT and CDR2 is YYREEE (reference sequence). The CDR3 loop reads CASSPGTHARRETQYF. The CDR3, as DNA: TGTGCCAGCAGCCCTGGGACCCATGCAAGGAGAGAGACCCAGTACTTC.

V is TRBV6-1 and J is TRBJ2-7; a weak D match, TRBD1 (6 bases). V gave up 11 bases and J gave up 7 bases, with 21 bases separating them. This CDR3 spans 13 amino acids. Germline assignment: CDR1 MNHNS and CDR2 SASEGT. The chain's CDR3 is CAAADRALGEQYF. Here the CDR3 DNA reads TGTGCCGCCGCGGACAGAGCCCTTGGGGAGCAGTACTTC.

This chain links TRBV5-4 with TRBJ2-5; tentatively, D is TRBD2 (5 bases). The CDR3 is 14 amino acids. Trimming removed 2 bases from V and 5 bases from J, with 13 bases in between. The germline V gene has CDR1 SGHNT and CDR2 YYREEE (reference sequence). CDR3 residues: CASSFLGDRETQYF. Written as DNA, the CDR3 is TGTGCCAGCAGCTTCTTGGGAGATCGGGAGACCCAGTACTTC.

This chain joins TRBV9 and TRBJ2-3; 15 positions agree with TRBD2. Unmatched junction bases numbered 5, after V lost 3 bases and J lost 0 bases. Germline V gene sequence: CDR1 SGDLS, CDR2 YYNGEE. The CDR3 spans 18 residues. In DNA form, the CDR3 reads TGTGCCAGCAGCGCAGGGACTAGCGGGGGGCCGAGCACAGATACGCAGTATTTT. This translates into CASSAGTSGGPSTDTQYF.

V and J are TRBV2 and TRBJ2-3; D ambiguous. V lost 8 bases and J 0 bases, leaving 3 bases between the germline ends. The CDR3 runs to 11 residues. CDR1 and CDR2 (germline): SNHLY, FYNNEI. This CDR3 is CASQSTDTQYF. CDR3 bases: TGTGCCAGCCAGAGCACAGATACGCAGTATTTT. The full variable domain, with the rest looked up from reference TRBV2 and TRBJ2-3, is EPEVTQTPSHQVTQMGQEVILRCVPISNHLYFYWYRQILGQKVEFLVSFYNNEISEKSEIFDDQFSVERPDGSNFTLKIRSTKLEDSAMYFCASQSTDTQYFGPGTRLTVL.

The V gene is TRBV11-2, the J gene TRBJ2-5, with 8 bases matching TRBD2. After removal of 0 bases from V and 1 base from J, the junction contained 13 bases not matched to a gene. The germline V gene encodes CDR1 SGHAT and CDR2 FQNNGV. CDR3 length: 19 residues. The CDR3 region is CASSLESGCLAGFQETQYF. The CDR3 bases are TGTGCCAGCAGCTTAGAGTCGGGGTGTCTAGCGGGCTTCCAAGAGACCCAGTACTTC.

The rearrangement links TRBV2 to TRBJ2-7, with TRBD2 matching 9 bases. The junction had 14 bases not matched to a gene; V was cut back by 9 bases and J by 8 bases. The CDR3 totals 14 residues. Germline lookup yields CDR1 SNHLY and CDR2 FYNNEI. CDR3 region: CASQTVSGSSKQYF. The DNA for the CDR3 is TGTGCCAGTCAGACGGTTAGCGGGAGCAGCAAGCAGTACTTC. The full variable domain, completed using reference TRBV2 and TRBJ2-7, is EPEVTQTPSHQVTQMGQEVILRCVPISNHLYFYWYRQILGQKVEFLVSFYNNEISEKSEIFDDQFSVERPDGSNFTLKIRSTKLEDSAMYFCASQTVSGSSKQYFGPGTRLTVT.

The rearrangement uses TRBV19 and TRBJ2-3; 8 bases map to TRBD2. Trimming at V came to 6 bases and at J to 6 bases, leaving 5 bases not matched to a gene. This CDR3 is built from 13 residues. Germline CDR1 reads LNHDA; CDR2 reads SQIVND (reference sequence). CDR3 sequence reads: CASRSRGGDTQYF. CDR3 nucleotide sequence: TGTGCCAGTAGGTCACGCGGGGGGGATACGCAGTATTTT.

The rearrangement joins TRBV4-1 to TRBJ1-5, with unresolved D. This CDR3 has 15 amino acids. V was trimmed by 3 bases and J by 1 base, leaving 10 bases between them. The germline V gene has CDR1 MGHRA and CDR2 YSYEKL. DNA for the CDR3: TGCGCCAGCAGCCAGAATGCGGAAAGCAATCAGCCCCAGCATTTT. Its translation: CASSQNAESNQPQHF.

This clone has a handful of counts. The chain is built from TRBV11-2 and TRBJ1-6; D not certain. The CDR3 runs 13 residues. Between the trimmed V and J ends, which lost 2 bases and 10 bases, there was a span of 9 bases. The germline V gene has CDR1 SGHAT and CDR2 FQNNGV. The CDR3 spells CASSLFSGSPLHF. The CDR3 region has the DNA TGTGCCAGCAGCTTATTTAGTGGATCACCCCTCCACTTT.

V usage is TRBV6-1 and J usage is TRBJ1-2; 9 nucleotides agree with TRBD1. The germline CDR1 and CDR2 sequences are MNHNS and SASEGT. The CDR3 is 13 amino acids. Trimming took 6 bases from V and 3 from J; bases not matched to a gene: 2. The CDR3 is CASRRDRDYGYTF. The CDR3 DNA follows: TGTGCCAGCAGGAGGGACAGGGACTATGGCTACACCTTC.

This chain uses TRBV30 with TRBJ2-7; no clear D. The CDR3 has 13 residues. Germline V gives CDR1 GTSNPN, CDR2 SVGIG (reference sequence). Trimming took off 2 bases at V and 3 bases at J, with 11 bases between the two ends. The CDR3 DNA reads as TGTGCCTGGAGTCTAGACACCTTCTACGAGCAGTACTTC. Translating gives CAWSLDTFYEQYF.

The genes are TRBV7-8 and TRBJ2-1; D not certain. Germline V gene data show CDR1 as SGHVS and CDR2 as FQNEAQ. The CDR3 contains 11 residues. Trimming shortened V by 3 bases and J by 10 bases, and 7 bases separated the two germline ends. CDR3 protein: CASSFESEQFF. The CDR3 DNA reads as TGTGCCAGCAGCTTCGAGAGCGAGCAGTTCTTC. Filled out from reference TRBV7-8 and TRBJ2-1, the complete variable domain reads GAGVSQSPRYKVAKRGQDVALRCDPISGHVSLFWYQQALGQGPEFLTYFQNEAQLDKSGLPSDRFFAERPEGSVSTLKIQRTQQEDSAVYLCASSFESEQFFGPGTRLTVL.

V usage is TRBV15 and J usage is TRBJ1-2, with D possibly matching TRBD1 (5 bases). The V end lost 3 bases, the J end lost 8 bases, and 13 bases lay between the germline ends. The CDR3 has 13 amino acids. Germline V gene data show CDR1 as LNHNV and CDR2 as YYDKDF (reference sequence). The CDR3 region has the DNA TGTGCCACCAGCAGGGCCACAGGTTCCGGCTACACCTTC. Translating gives CATSRATGSGYTF.

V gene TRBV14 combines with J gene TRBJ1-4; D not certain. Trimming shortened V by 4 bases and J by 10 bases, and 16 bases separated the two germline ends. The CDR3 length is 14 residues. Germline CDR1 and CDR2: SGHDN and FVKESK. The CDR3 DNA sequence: TGTGCCAGCAGCCCCCGACAAGGCTCGGGAAAACTGTTTTTT. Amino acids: CASSPRQGSGKLFF.

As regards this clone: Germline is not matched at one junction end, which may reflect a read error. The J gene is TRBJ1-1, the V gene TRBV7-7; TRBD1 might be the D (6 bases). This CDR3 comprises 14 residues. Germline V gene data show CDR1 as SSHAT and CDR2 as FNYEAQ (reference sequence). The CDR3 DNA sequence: TGTGCTAGCAGCCCACCGACAGGTCTCACTGAAGCTTTCTTT. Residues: CASSPPTGLTEAFF.

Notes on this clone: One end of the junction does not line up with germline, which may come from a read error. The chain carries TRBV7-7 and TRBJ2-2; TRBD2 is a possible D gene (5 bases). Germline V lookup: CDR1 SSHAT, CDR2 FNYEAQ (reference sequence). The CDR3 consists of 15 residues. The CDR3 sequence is CASSLASAAGGELFF. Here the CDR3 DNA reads TGTGCTAGCAGCTTAGCGTCGGCGGCCGGCGGGGAGCTGTTTTTT.

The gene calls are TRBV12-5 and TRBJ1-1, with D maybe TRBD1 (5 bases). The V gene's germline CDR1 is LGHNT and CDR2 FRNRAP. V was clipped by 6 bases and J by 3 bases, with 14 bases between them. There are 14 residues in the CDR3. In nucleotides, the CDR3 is TGTGCTAGTGGAGAGACGTGGGGGGACACTGAAGCTTTCTTT. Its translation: CASGETWGDTEAFF.

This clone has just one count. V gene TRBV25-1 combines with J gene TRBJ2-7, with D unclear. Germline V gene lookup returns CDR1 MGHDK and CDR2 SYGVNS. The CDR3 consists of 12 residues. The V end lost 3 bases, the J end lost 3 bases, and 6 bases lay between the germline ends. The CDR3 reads CASSDEVYEQYF. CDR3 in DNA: TGTGCCAGCAGTGATGAGGTCTACGAGCAGTACTTC.

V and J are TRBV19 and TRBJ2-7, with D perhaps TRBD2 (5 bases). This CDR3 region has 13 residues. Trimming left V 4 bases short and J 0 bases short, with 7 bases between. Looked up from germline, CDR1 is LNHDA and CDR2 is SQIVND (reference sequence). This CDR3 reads CASSSTSSYEQYF. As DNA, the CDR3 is TGTGCCAGTAGTAGTACTAGCTCCTACGAGCAGTACTTC.

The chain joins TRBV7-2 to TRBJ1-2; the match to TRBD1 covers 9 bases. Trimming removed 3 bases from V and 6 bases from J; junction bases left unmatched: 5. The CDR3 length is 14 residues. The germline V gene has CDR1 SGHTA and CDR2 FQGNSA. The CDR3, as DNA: TGTGCCAGCAGCTTTGGGACAGGGCCCCATGGCTACACCTTC. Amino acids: CASSFGTGPHGYTF. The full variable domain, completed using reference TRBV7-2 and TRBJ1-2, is GAGVSQSPSNKVTEKGKDVELRCDPISGHTALYWYRQSLGQGLEFLIYFQGNSAPDKSGLPSDRFSAERTGGSVSTLTIQRTQQEDSAVYLCASSFGTGPHGYTFGSGTRLTVV.

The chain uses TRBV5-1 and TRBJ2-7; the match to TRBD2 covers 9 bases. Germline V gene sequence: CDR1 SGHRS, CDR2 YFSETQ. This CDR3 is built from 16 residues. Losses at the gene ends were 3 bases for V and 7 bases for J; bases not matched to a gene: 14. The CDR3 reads CASSSDSGTAGGEQYF. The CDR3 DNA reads TGCGCCAGCAGCTCAGACTCCGGGACGGCGGGAGGGGAGCAGTACTTC.